A single TCR beta chain is shown here with its context. The target antigen is unknown. These data originate in a study of cytomegalovirus exposure and HLA in healthy donors. Study summary: Most genotyped donors, 75% to 85% of around 370, had Caucasian-associated genetic ancestry.

CDR1 MNHEY and CDR2 SMNVEV come from the germline V gene (reference sequence). The germline V and J ends were trimmed by 7 bases and 0 bases, with 9 bases remaining between them. CDR3 length: 14 residues. Whole-study findings and limits: A later analysis showed that HLA-associated TCR beta chains had undergone more clonal expansion than equally common others. Most sequenced TCRs were rare (though some public TCRs occurred in many donors).

The PCR was carried out with 60 Vbeta primers and 13 Jbeta primers. Generated by immunoSEQ multiplex PCR, the TCRdb table keeps only in-frame clones and is missing some. The data show roughly 86,000 clones, 50% to 75% seen once. Sequenced sample: PBMCs. This TCR was recovered from a man under 40 in good health and CMV-seronegative. This chain uses TRBV27 with TRBJ2-2; D is undetermined. Here the CDR3 DNA reads TGTGCCAGCATTGGGCCCGCGAACACCGGGGAGCTGTTTTTT. Protein: CASIGPANTGELFF.